Each of the 25 T cell receptor beta chains below was sequenced from the same sample in a study of cytomegalovirus exposure and HLA in healthy donors. Primers: 60 Vbeta forward and 13 Jbeta reverse. This table comes from immunoSEQ multiplex PCR, and its TCRdb copy is limited to in-frame clones, with some not included. The sample lists about 77,000 clones, approximately 80% occurring once. What was sequenced was PBMCs. All receptors derive from a man aged 35 to 55 in good health and CMV-seronegative.

The rearrangement uses TRBV11-2 and TRBJ1-1, with TRBD1 matching 9 bases. Germline-derived CDR1 and CDR2 are SGHAT and FQNNGV. V lost 4 bases to trimming and J lost 1 base; unmatched junction nucleotides: 1. The CDR3 loop spans 14 amino acids. The CDR3 sequence: CASSSGQGNTEAFF. The CDR3 DNA reads as TGTGCCAGCAGCTCGGGACAGGGGAACACTGAAGCTTTCTTT.

The chain employs TRBV6-5 and TRBJ1-2; D is unclear. The CDR3 extends over 14 amino acids. Germline V lookup: CDR1 MNHEY, CDR2 SVGAGI. V was cut by 3 bases and J by 7 bases, with 15 bases left in between. The CDR3: CASSYGHLAGGYTF. The CDR3 DNA reads as TGTGCCAGCAGTTATGGGCACCTGGCGGGTGGCTACACCTTC.

This chain joins TRBV4-2 and TRBJ2-2; TRBD2 matches 14 bases. The germline gives CDR1 LGHNA, CDR2 YNFKEQ. The CDR3 has 17 amino acids. V shed 4 bases, J shed 7 bases, and the junction held 8 bases outside the gene matches. The CDR3 reads CASSPEPGLAGVGELFF. CDR3 nucleotides: TGTGCCAGCAGCCCGGAACCGGGACTAGCGGGGGTCGGGGAGCTGTTTTTT.

The chain joins TRBV6-5 to TRBJ2-1; 9 bases map to TRBD2. Germline lookup yields CDR1 MNHEY and CDR2 SVGAGI. V was clipped by 7 bases and J by 0 bases; unmatched bases: 4. The CDR3 runs to 15 residues. In DNA, the CDR3 is TGTGCCAGCATTAGCGGGGGACCCTCCTACAATGAGCAGTTCTTC. Protein product: CASISGGPSYNEQFF.

The V call is TRBV28, the J call TRBJ1-5, with D possibly TRBD1 on 6 matching bases. V gave up 5 bases and J gave up 7 bases, with 15 bases separating them. Germline lookup yields CDR1 MDHEN and CDR2 SYDVKM. The CDR3 spans 14 residues. The CDR3 reads CASSLGGGRQPQHF. CDR3 nucleotide sequence: TGTGCCAGCAGTCTCGGGGGGGGCCGGCAGCCCCAGCATTTT. The full variable domain, rest sourced from reference TRBV28 and TRBJ1-5, is DVKVTQSSRYLVKRTGEKVFLECVQDMDHENMFWYRQDPGLGLRLIYFSYDVKMKEKGDIPEGYSVSREKKERFSLILESASTNQTSMYLCASSLGGGRQPQHFGDGTRLSIL.

This clone was recorded once. The chain employs TRBV4-1 and TRBJ2-3; TRBD2 agrees at 9 bases. This CDR3 has 16 residues. Trimming took 2 bases from V and 5 from J; bases not matched to a gene: 8. Per germline, CDR1 MGHRA and CDR2 YSYEKL. In DNA, the CDR3 is TGCGCCAGCAGCCAATTCGGCGGGGGGGCGGTAGATACGCAGTATTTT. Amino acid sequence: CASSQFGGGAVDTQYF.

This rearrangement joins TRBV18 to TRBJ1-6, with D possibly TRBD1 on 5 matching bases. The germline V gene has CDR1 KGHSH and CDR2 LQKENI. The CDR3 has 15 residues. V was cut by 3 bases and J by 8 bases, with 14 bases left in between. In DNA, the CDR3 is TGTGCCAGCTCACCCCTCGACAGTGAAGATTCACCCCTCCACTTT. Protein sequence: CASSPLDSEDSPLHF.

With respect to this clone: An end of the junction does not agree with germline; a read error may underlie this. The chain links TRBV7-9 to TRBJ2-3, with D possibly matching TRBD1 (5 bases). The germline V gene encodes CDR1 SEHNR and CDR2 FQNEAQ (reference sequence). This CDR3 has 15 amino acids. The CDR3 protein is CSSSFTGDRIYTQYF. In nucleotides, the CDR3 is TGTTCCAGCAGCTTCACAGGCGACCGAATTTATACGCAGTATTTT.

This clone was seen a handful of times. The V and J genes are TRBV7-2 and TRBJ2-3; D remains unclear. The germline V and J ends were trimmed by 3 bases and 8 bases, with 15 bases remaining between them. This CDR3 comprises 14 residues. Germline V gene data show CDR1 as SGHTA and CDR2 as FQGNSA. CDR3 bases: TGTGCCAGCAGCTTTGGGCCGCCCGGTGGTACGCAGTATTTT. Its protein product is CASSFGPPGGTQYF. The full variable domain, with the rest looked up from reference TRBV7-2 and TRBJ2-3, is GAGVSQSPSNKVTEKGKDVELRCDPISGHTALYWYRQSLGQGLEFLIYFQGNSAPDKSGLPSDRFSAERTGGSVSTLTIQRTQQEDSAVYLCASSFGPPGGTQYFGPGTRLTVL.

The genes are TRBV2 and TRBJ1-5; 10 positions match TRBD1. Per the germline V gene, CDR1 is SNHLY and CDR2 is FYNNEI. Trimming at V came to 6 bases and at J to 5 bases, leaving 1 base not matched to a gene. The CDR3 sequence is 13 residues long. CDR3 sequence reads: CASSGQGDQPQHF. The CDR3 bases are TGTGCCAGCAGCGGACAGGGGGATCAGCCCCAGCATTTT.

The chain links TRBV4-1 to TRBJ1-1, with TRBD1 identical over 8 bases. V gave up 4 bases and J gave up 4 bases; unmatched junction bases: 14. Looked up from germline, CDR1 is MGHRA and CDR2 is YSYEKL. This CDR3 is built from 17 residues. The CDR3 region has the DNA TGCGCCAGCAGCCCACCCTCAGGCAGGGGGCAGGGCACTGAAGCTTTCTTT. It encodes CASSPPSGRGQGTEAFF.

CDR3 sequence (DNA): TGTGCCAGCGGACAATATAATTCACCCCTCCACTTT. Protein product: CASGQYNSPLHF. V is TRBV5-4 and J is TRBJ1-6, with D maybe TRBD1 (5 bases). Per the germline V gene, CDR1 is SGHNT and CDR2 is YYREEE (reference sequence). Trimming left V 7 bases short and J 4 bases short, with 6 bases between. The CDR3 spans 12 residues.

This clone turned up a few times. CDR3: CASSQTGGLEPQHF. CDR3 nucleotide sequence: TGCGCCAGCAGCCAAACAGGGGGCTTGGAGCCCCAGCATTTT. This sequence joins TRBV4-1 and TRBJ1-5, with 9 bases lining up with TRBD1. The germline V gene has CDR1 MGHRA and CDR2 YSYEKL. The J segment lost 8 bases and the V segment lost 2 bases, leaving 4 bases of the junction unmatched. The CDR3 has 14 residues.

V gene TRBV19 combines with J gene TRBJ1-1; the D is unclear. This CDR3 has 14 amino acids. V lost 2 bases, J lost 5 bases, and 12 bases lay in between. CDR1 and CDR2 (germline): LNHDA, SQIVND (reference sequence). The CDR3 DNA sequence: TGTGCCAGTAGTATACGAGGGCTTGGTACTGAAGCTTTCTTT. The encoded protein is CASSIRGLGTEAFF.

This clone was observed a few times. The chain combines TRBV5-5 with TRBJ2-7, with D unresolved. The CDR3 has 12 residues. V shed 3 bases and J shed 0 bases, with 4 bases lying between them. In germline, CDR1 is SGHKS, CDR2 YYEKEE (reference sequence). Written as DNA, the CDR3 is TGTGCCAGCAGCTCCGTCTCCTACGAGCAGTACTTC. It encodes CASSSVSYEQYF. Full variable domain (rest looked up from reference TRBV5-5 and TRBJ2-7): DAGVTQSPTHLIKTRGQQVTLRCSPISGHKSVSWYQQVLGQGPQFIFQYYEKEERGRGNFPDRFSARQFPNYSSELNVNALLLGDSALYLCASSSVSYEQYFGPGTRLTVT.

V is TRBV5-1 and J is TRBJ2-5; 16 bases are shared with TRBD2. Trimming cost V 4 bases and J 4 bases; bases outside gene matches: 10. There are 18 residues in the CDR3. Per the germline V gene, CDR1 is SGHRS and CDR2 is YFSETQ. CDR3 region: CASSRTGTSGGAGETQYF. The CDR3 DNA sequence: TGCGCCAGCAGCCGAACCGGGACTAGCGGGGGGGCAGGAGAGACCCAGTACTTC.

The chain employs TRBV6-5 and TRBJ1-2; TRBD1 matches at 8 bases. This CDR3 has 15 amino acids. Germline CDR1 MNHEY, CDR2 SVGAGI. J was trimmed by 8 bases and V by 0 bases; bases with no gene match: 8. CDR3 protein: CASSYSKTGAGGYTF. CDR3 sequence (DNA): TGTGCCAGCAGTTACTCAAAGACAGGGGCAGGAGGCTACACCTTC.

The V call is TRBV29-1, the J call TRBJ2-3; maybe TRBD1 (5 bases). Between the trimmed V and J ends, which lost 5 bases and 0 bases, there was a span of 12 bases. The CDR3 extends over 14 amino acids. Germline-derived CDR1 and CDR2 are SQVTM and ANQGSEA. CDR3 sequence reads: CSVRPGSSTDTQYF. In DNA, the CDR3 is TGCAGCGTTCGTCCAGGGTCTAGCACAGATACGCAGTATTTT.

The genes are TRBV30 and TRBJ2-2; TRBD1 might be the D (6 bases). This CDR3 contains 15 residues. CDR1 GTSNPN and CDR2 SVGIG come from the germline V gene (reference sequence). The V gene lost 4 bases and the J gene lost 2 bases, with 14 bases spanning the gap. In DNA form, the CDR3 reads TGTGCCTGGAAAGTAAACAGGGCCAACACCGGGGAGCTGTTTTTT. Protein product: CAWKVNRANTGELFF.

As DNA, the CDR3 is TGTGCCAGTAGTCCGGGGGACAGGGGCAATCAGCCCCAGCATTTT. Translated, it gives CASSPGDRGNQPQHF. The chain has TRBV19 and TRBJ1-5; 9 nucleotides match TRBD1. The V segment lost 5 bases and the J segment 2 bases; nucleotides outside the gene matches: 4. The V gene's germline CDR1 is LNHDA and CDR2 SQIVND (reference sequence). This CDR3 has 15 residues.

J is TRBJ1-4 and V is TRBV14, with 10 bases identical to TRBD1. Trimming cost V 4 bases and J 2 bases; bases outside gene matches: 4. The germline gives CDR1 SGHDN, CDR2 FVKESK. CDR3 length: 16 amino acids. As DNA, the CDR3 is TGTGCCAGCAGCCTAGACAGGGGGCCCACTAATGAAAAACTGTTTTTT. Protein product: CASSLDRGPTNEKLFF.

This clone has only one observation. V and J are TRBV19 and TRBJ2-1, with TRBD2 matching 9 bases. Trimming removed 1 base from V and 7 bases from J; junction bases left unmatched: 5. Germline CDR1 and CDR2: LNHDA and SQIVND (reference sequence). This CDR3 comprises 15 residues. The CDR3 coding sequence is TGTGCCAGTAGTATAGTAGCGGGGGCCTTTAATGAGCAGTTCTTC. Translated, it gives CASSIVAGAFNEQFF.

The chain recombines TRBV2 with TRBJ2-1; the match to TRBD1 covers 8 bases. Germline CDR1 SNHLY, CDR2 FYNNEI. There are 15 residues in the CDR3. The trim removed 5 bases at V and 0 bases at J, leaving 3 bases unmatched. CDR3 in DNA: TGTGCCAGCAGTCTACAGGGGGTCTCCTACAATGAGCAGTTCTTC. Translated, it gives CASSLQGVSYNEQFF. Using reference TRBV2 and TRBJ2-1 for the parts outside the CDR3, the full variable domain is EPEVTQTPSHQVTQMGQEVILRCVPISNHLYFYWYRQILGQKVEFLVSFYNNEISEKSEIFDDQFSVERPDGSNFTLKIRSTKLEDSAMYFCASSLQGVSYNEQFFGPGTRLTVL.

The J gene is TRBJ2-5, the V gene TRBV7-2, with a possible D match to TRBD2 (6 bases). The closer fit of TRBJ2-7 to the DNA end suggests the J call may be wrong. The CDR3 runs to 14 residues. CDR1 and CDR2 (germline): SGHTA, FQGNSA. Written as DNA, the CDR3 is TGTGCCAGCAGCTTAGCGGGCGGGACCTACGAGCAGTACTTC. Protein sequence: CASSLAGGTYEQYF.

V and J are TRBV2 and TRBJ2-3; 9 bases align to TRBD2. The junction had 14 bases not matched to a gene; V was cut back by 6 bases and J by 7 bases. Germline assignment: CDR1 SNHLY and CDR2 FYNNEI. The CDR3 sequence is 16 residues long. CDR3 loop: CASSMVGLAGRNTQYF. The CDR3 DNA follows: TGTGCCAGCAGCATGGTGGGGCTAGCGGGGAGGAATACGCAGTATTTT.